These 10 T cell receptor beta chains share one sample of origin, sequenced in a study of graft-versus-host responses after intestinal transplantation. Clones were read by immunoSEQ multiplex PCR, and TCRdb kept only the in-frame ones, dropping some. Here the sample spans some 100,000 clones, less than 90% being singletons. No antigens are known for them. The sequencing used unstimulated CD4+ T cells sorted from spleen or lymph node cells, collected before transplant. The receptors were sampled from a human donor who was the organ donor for an intestinal transplant.

The chain combines TRBV21-1 with TRBJ2-7; TRBD2 was called by the table and not checked on the DNA. TRBV21-1 is reported as a pseudogene. This CDR3 region has 15 residues. This CDR3 is CASTPWTVREHEQYF. The CDR3 DNA reads TGTGCCAGCACGCCGTGGACGGTAAGGGAGCACGAGCAGTACTTC.

The chain employs TRBV7-9 and TRBJ1-1, with a possible D match to TRBD1 (5 bases). Germline V gene data show CDR1 as SEHNR and CDR2 as FQNEAQ (reference sequence). Trimming took 1 base from V and 3 from J, leaving 15 bases between them. This CDR3 is 16 amino acids long. The chain's CDR3 is CASSLVRGREHTEAFF. The DNA of the CDR3 is TGTGCCAGCAGCTTAGTTCGGGGCAGAGAGCACACTGAAGCTTTCTTT.

Points on this clone: At one of its ends the junction is not consistent with the germline gene, which may arise from a read error. The V call is TRBV28, the J call TRBJ1-2, with TRBD1 matching 9 bases. This CDR3 contains 14 residues. The germline gives CDR1 MDHEN, CDR2 SYDVKM. This CDR3 reads CTSSRDRVLYGYTF. As DNA, the CDR3 is TGTACCAGCAGCAGGGACAGGGTACTCTATGGCTACACCTTC.

The chain uses TRBV7-7 and TRBJ2-1; 11 bases match TRBD2. The germline gives CDR1 SSHAT, CDR2 FNYEAQ (reference sequence). The V segment lost 5 bases and the J segment 9 bases; nucleotides outside the gene matches: 9. The CDR3 has 15 residues. The CDR3 is CASSQIAGGNSEQFF. The CDR3 DNA follows: TGTGCCAGCAGCCAGATAGCGGGGGGGAATAGTGAGCAGTTCTTC. Supplemented by reference TRBV7-7 and TRBJ2-1, the full variable domain reads GAGVSQSPRYKVTKRGQDVTLRCDPISSHATLYWYQQALGQGPEFLTYFNYEAQPDKSGLPSDRFSAERPEGSISTLTIQRTEQRDSAMYRCASSQIAGGNSEQFFGPGTRLTVL.

This chain links TRBV6-5 with TRBJ2-1, with TRBD1 as a possible D gene (6 bases). The germline V and J ends were trimmed by 8 bases and 7 bases, with 18 bases remaining between them. Germline V gene lookup returns CDR1 MNHEY and CDR2 SVGAGI. This CDR3 has 14 amino acids. CDR3 coding DNA: TGTGCCAGCCGAAACAGGGCCTTCGGTAATGAGCAGTTCTTC. It is translated as CASRNRAFGNEQFF.

The rearrangement joins TRBV10-1 to TRBJ2-3; 10 bases fit TRBD2. Germline loops: CDR1 WNHNN, CDR2 SYGVQD (reference sequence). With 3 bases clipped from V and 7 bases from J, the junction kept 10 bases outside the gene matches. The CDR3 length is 16 residues. The CDR3 DNA is TGCGCCAGCAGTGACCTAACTAGCGGGGACACCAATACGCAGTATTTT. Translation gives CASSDLTSGDTNTQYF.

The V gene is TRBV4-2, the J gene TRBJ2-7; D not certain. The V end lost 0 bases, the J end lost 8 bases, and 17 bases lay between the germline ends. Germline V gene sequence: CDR1 LGHNA, CDR2 YNFKEQ. CDR3 length equals 15 residues. This chain's CDR3 is CASSQDSDGSTQQYF. The CDR3, as DNA: TGTGCCAGCAGCCAAGATTCGGACGGAAGTACGCAGCAGTACTTC.

The chain couples TRBV27 to TRBJ1-2; D may be TRBD1 (6 bases). CDR3 length: 14 residues. The germline V and J ends were trimmed by 5 bases and 6 bases, with 16 bases remaining between them. Germline lookup yields CDR1 MNHEY and CDR2 SMNVEV (reference sequence). The CDR3 region has the DNA TGTGCCAGCAGTCGAACCCTACAGGGACATGGCTACACCTTC. Translation gives CASSRTLQGHGYTF.

The chain links TRBV5-1 to TRBJ2-5; 10 bases align to TRBD1. TRBJ2-7 explains the end of the DNA better; the J call may be wrong. This CDR3 is 16 amino acids long. From germline, CDR1 is SGHRS and CDR2 YFSETQ. CDR3 nucleotides: TGCGCCAGCAGCTTGGAGGCCGGGACAGGGGCCTACGAGCAGTACTTC. Protein product: CASSLEAGTGAYEQYF.

This chain links TRBV18 with TRBJ1-2; D remains unclear. V shed 6 bases and J shed 3 bases, with 11 bases lying between them. The CDR3 sequence is 13 residues long. Per germline, CDR1 KGHSH and CDR2 LQKENI. This CDR3 is CASSPDGYYGYTF. The CDR3 bases are TGTGCCAGCTCCCCTGACGGATACTATGGCTACACCTTC.